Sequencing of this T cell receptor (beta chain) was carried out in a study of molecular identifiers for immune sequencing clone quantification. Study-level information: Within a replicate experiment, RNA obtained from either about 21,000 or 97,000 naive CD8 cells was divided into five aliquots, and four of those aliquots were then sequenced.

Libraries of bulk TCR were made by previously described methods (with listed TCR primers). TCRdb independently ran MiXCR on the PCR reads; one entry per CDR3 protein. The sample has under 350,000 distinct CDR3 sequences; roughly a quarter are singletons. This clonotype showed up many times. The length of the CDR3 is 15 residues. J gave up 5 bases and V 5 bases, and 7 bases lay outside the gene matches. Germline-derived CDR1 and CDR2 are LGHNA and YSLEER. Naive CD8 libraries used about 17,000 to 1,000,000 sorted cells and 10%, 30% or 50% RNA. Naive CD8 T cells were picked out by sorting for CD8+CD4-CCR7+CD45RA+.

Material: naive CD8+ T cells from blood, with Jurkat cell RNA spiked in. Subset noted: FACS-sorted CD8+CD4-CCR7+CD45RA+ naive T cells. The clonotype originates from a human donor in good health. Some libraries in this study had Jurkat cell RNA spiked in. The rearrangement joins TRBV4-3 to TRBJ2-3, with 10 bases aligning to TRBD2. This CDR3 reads CASSKSGGALDTQYF. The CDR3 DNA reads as TGCGCCAGCAGCAAAAGCGGGGGGGCCTTAGATACGCAGTATTTT.